The table lists the clone carrying this TCR beta chain with a few counts. Its antigen is unidentified. CDR1 is MNHNS, CDR2 SASEGT, per germline. Trimming stripped 0 bases from V and 3 bases from J, with 6 bases between. This CDR3 is built from 13 residues. The data originate from a study of regulatory T cells in long-lasting Graves disease. Points from the study as a whole: A greater number of public clonotypes (about 3,000) was shared by persistent patients than by new patients (roughly 930).

According to the study, TCR beta libraries were built with iRepertoire HTBI primers and CDR3-region Arm-PCR. TCRdb reprocessed the multiplex PCR reads via MiXCR and lists one record per CDR3 protein. The sample records over 650,000 distinct CDR3 sequences, about 30% being singletons. Time point of the sample: persistent/refractory GD, antithyroid drugs over 5 years with positive TRAb. Preparation of the TCR library used RNA extracted from PBMCs. This TCR derives from a female donor with Graves disease. The chain is built from TRBV6-1 and TRBJ2-7; D uncertain. The material was peripheral blood mononuclear cells (PBMCs), obtained when the disease was refractory, from a patient treated with antithyroid drugs. For the CDR3, the DNA is TGTGCCAGCAGTGAAGCGCACGGCTACGAGCAGTACTTC. This sequence encodes CASSEAHGYEQYF.